This entry lists 5 T cell receptor beta chains sequenced from one sample in a study of blood T cell repertoires in COVID-19. Repertoires were generated with immunoSEQ multiplex PCR, while TCRdb's copy carries only in-frame clones and drops some. Of hundreds of thousands of clones listed, 85% to 90% are singletons. The sequenced sample consisted of PBMCs or T cells enriched from blood (not recorded which). The receptors stem from a man aged 25-40 years who had recovered from COVID-19.

J is TRBJ2-5 and V is TRBV4-1; 7 positions match TRBD2. This CDR3 has 16 residues. V lost 5 bases to trimming and J lost 5 bases; unmatched junction nucleotides: 14. Per the germline V gene, CDR1 is MGHRA and CDR2 is YSYEKL. The CDR3 spells CASSSGGRELRETQYF. The CDR3 nucleotides read TGCGCCAGCAGCTCCGGAGGGCGGGAGCTTAGGGAGACCCAGTACTTC.

This chain uses TRBV9 with TRBJ2-2; 7 bases are shared with TRBD2. Germline V lookup: CDR1 SGDLS, CDR2 YYNGEE. The junction had 1 base not matched to a gene; V was cut back by 4 bases and J by 7 bases. The CDR3 has 12 amino acids. CDR3 sequence (DNA): TGTGCCAGCAGCCCGGGGGGCGGGGAGCTGTTTTTT. This codes for CASSPGGGELFF.

The table lists this clone with a count of one. This chain uses TRBV4-1 with TRBJ2-7; D perhaps matches TRBD2 (7 bases). CDR1 is MGHRA, CDR2 YSYEKL, per germline. CDR3 length: 17 residues. The ends were cut back, 3 bases at V and 6 bases at J, with 24 bases in the middle. The CDR3 bases are TGCGCCAGCAGCCATCCCACGAGGGGGGGCGCTTCCAGCGAGCAGTACTTC. This sequence encodes CASSHPTRGGASSEQYF.

This rearrangement joins TRBV18 to TRBJ2-5, with 7 positions matching TRBD1. The CDR3 spans 15 residues. V lost 0 bases, J lost 1 base, and 2 bases stayed unmatched. Germline V gives CDR1 KGHSH, CDR2 LQKENI. In DNA, the CDR3 is TGTGCCAGCTCACCACCGGGACAGACCCAAGAGACCCAGTACTTC. This encodes CASSPPGQTQETQYF.

This clone has a single count. The chain uses TRBV10-1 and TRBJ1-5; tentatively, D is TRBD1 (5 bases). Germline loops: CDR1 WNHNN, CDR2 SYGVQD (reference sequence). With 6 bases removed from V and 0 bases from J, the gap between germline ends came to 15 bases. The CDR3 has 16 residues. CDR3 in amino acids: CASRGPARISNQPQHF. In DNA, the CDR3 is TGCGCCAGCAGGGGGCCAGCTAGAATTAGCAATCAGCCCCAGCATTTT.